This T cell receptor (beta chain) is drawn from a study of molecular identifiers for immune sequencing clone quantification (dated by TCRdb to the late 2010s). General notes on the study: For a replicate experiment, RNA from approximately 20,000 or 100,000 naive CD8 T cells was divided into five aliquots, and four of the five aliquots were sequenced. CD8 T cells were used in a methods study to benchmark molecular-identifier clustering-based TCR repertoire sequencing (MIDCIRS) and TCR RNA copy counting.

Libraries were made using PCR. Sequencing was carried out with an Illumina HiSeq 4000. Preparation of bulk TCR libraries followed a previously described approach, with the TCR primers listed in Table S5. The Qiagen AllPrep DNA/RNA kit was used to purify total RNA. Before analysis, reads from multiple sequencing runs of one library were combined. On the study's bioinformatics: Only reads with exact TCR constant sequence were kept, trimmed to 150 nt, and grouped by their 12-nt molecular barcodes. Reads inside each barcode group were sub-clustered using a 15% Levenshtein threshold, and a quality-weighted consensus sequence was constructed for each RNA molecule. Non-functional sequences were excluded, and lower-count sequences lying one edit away from another sequence were also excluded. Barcode sub-clusters with fewer than 20% of the maximum read count were removed, based on fitting two negative binomial distributions. The public reads were reprocessed in TCRdb via fastp at Q25 and MiXCR, keeping in-frame beta chains. Here each entry gathers all rows of one CDR3 protein and keeps the most common genes and DNA. These V and J calls rely on TCRdb rather than the paper's analysis. This sample is represented by some 650,000 distinct CDR3 sequences; nearly 20% of them were singletons. Roughly 0.85% of the sample belongs to the ten largest clones.

This clonotype was detected many times. The antigen it recognizes is unknown. No much larger clone is present one base from it, and per-base qualities are unavailable. Libraries of naive CD8 T cells were built from around 20,000 to 990,000 sorted cells, with 10%, 30% or 50% of the purified RNA used. Naive CD8 T cells, defined as CD8+CD4-CCR7+CD45RA+, were FACS-sorted into RLT Plus buffer on a BD FACSAria II. To test detection sensitivity, Jurkat RNA equivalent to more than 8 TCR copies was spiked into samples of about 18,000-1,000,000 naive CD8 T cells. Enrichment of CD8 T cells was done with RosetteSep CD8+ T Cell Enrichment Cocktail plus Ficoll-Paque, and ACK red cell lysis came afterward. Summary of the overall study and its limitations: Spiked-in Jurkat TCR RNA equivalent to a single cell was reported to be detectable even among one million naive CD8 T cells. The naive libraries included spiked-in Jurkat TCR RNA (about 11 copies' worth), and this RNA is not part of the donor repertoire. About three recovered TCR RNA copies per cell were obtained by modeling, versus roughly 9.1 by digital PCR, implying a capture efficiency of about 30%. Clones above 20 RNA copies held over 97% of molecules in CMV-specific effector cells but under 1% in naive cells. When barcode sub-clustering was left out, chimeric consensus sequences inflated TCR diversity, with chimeras reaching as high as 47%. The sizes of highly expanded clones could end up underestimated when identical TCR molecules share a barcode.

Reading the germline V gene (reference sequence) gives CDR1 PRHDT and CDR2 FYEKMQ. V loses 5 bases of germline sequence and J loses 2 bases, and the interval between the two ends is 12 bases. Measured from the cysteine to the phenylalanine, the CDR3 is 14 residues long. Of the read, only the CDR3 DNA is kept; its 42 bases are in frame from base 1. The origin of this receptor is a human donor in good health. Some libraries in this study had Jurkat cell RNA spiked in. Sequencing was performed on naive CD8+ T cells from blood, with Jurkat cell RNA spiked in. Read against the paper, the sample's cell subset or site label means: FACS-sorted CD8+CD4-CCR7+CD45RA+ naive T cells. This receptor chain uses TRBV13 and TRBJ1-1, and possibly TRBD1, on 5 matching bases. The nucleotides read TGTGCCAGCAGCATGGGACCGACCAACACTGAAGCTTTCTTT. Its translation is CASSMGPTNTEAFF.